The rows below give T cell receptor beta chains drawn from one sample of a study of breast tumors, draining lymph nodes, adjacent tissues. MiXCR, run by TCRdb on the multiplex PCR reads, gives a single entry per CDR3 protein. The profile shows fewer than 150,000 distinct CDR3 sequences, 21% of them singletons. Material: axillary lymph node tissue. The source of these receptors is a female donor with breast cancer. Some clones in this sample may be carry-over from other donors' samples. The CDR3 runs from the conserved cysteine through the conserved F or W. The order of the fields is clone size, J gene, V gene, CDR3 protein. Some rows mark clone size as missing; the rest say once, few, many or name a class of expanded clone.

many TRBJ2-2 TRBV20-1 CSARGLANTGELFF
many TRBJ1-4 TRBV19 CASSIWTGDNEKLFF
many TRBJ2-2 TRBV7-8 CASSSVSGANTGELFF
many TRBJ2-7 TRBV19 CASSPRGGQQYF
few TRBJ2-4 TRBV20-1 CSARDVQGIAKNIQYF
many TRBJ1-2 TRBV5-8 CASSTDGYGYTF
many TRBJ2-5 TRBV10-2 CASSPSLTSGGETQYF
many TRBJ2-7 TRBV20-1 CSATGVSYEQYF
NA TRBJ1-4 TRBV28 CASRLGGAGEKLFF
many TRBJ2-1 TRBV5-1 CASSLQLSSYNEQFF
many TRBJ2-2 TRBV14 CASSQGLANTGELFF
many TRBJ2-5 TRBV5-6 CASSPTRLHRYQETQYF
NA TRBJ2-1 TRBV13 CASGLAGYNEQFF
once TRBJ1-1 TRBV20-1 CSARVEAEMNTEAFF
many TRBJ2-7 TRBV5-1 CASSLVSSENEQYF
many TRBJ2-7 TRBV9 CASSVGAGASEQYF
many TRBJ1-2 TRBV4-2 CASSQVVDTRYGYTF
many TRBJ1-6 TRBV5-1 CASSRAGIGSPLHF
many TRBJ2-1 TRBV27 CASSFDLDNEQFF
many TRBJ2-7 TRBV7-6 CASSPQAAYGSYEQYF
many TRBJ1-3 TRBV6-6 CASRSPTGISGNTIYF
many TRBJ2-7 TRBV6-1 CASSLWGAAYEQYF
many TRBJ1-2 TRBV29-1 CSVEWGAGYGYTF
many TRBJ1-2 TRBV27 CASSLSGTGARYGYTF
few TRBJ2-1 TRBV28 CASSLGGTNEQFF
many TRBJ1-2 TRBV6-5 CASSIDRIYGYTF
many TRBJ2-7 TRBV7-7 CASSFYRCEQYF
many TRBJ1-5 TRBV6-2/TRBV6-3 CASSPGTGPYSNQPQHF
NA TRBJ1-2 TRBV28 CASSSTGEQTNRYTF
few TRBJ1-3 TRBV28 CASSSRLTGSGNTIYF
many TRBJ2-1 TRBV2 CASKGTSGSYNEQFF
many TRBJ2-7 TRBV11-2 CASSLDSYSYEQYF
many TRBJ1-2 TRBV2 CASRPGSGYGYTF
many TRBJ2-7 TRBV11-1 CASSLGLAPSVHEQYF
many TRBJ2-5 TRBV24-1 CATSVDTRGLKETQYF
many TRBJ2-3 TRBV10-3 CAISGWGSTDTQYF
NA TRBJ2-1 TRBV5-4 CASGRLLGNEQFF
many TRBJ2-1 TRBV9 CASSVGGGIYNEQFF
many TRBJ2-3 TRBV5-1 CASSYRLAGSTDTQYF
many TRBJ2-7 TRBV10-3 CAISEAGTAYEQYF
many TRBJ2-5 TRBV14 CASSQVRGAQETQYF
many TRBJ1-4 TRBV30 CAWSASDHSLSYEKLFF
NA TRBJ2-1 TRBV9 CASNDNPLAGGPHYNEQFF
few TRBJ1-6 TRBV28 CASSLPAGVANSPLHF
many TRBJ1-2 TRBV11-2 CASSLDPTNYGYTF
many TRBJ2-7 TRBV7-3 CASSLPLATGRLRGEQYF
many TRBJ2-1 TRBV7-2 CASSLDGQTEQFF
many TRBJ2-2 TRBV7-9 CASSLVFWTLWAPGGAGELFF
NA TRBJ2-1 TRBV28 CASSLPGTSGSHEQFF
NA TRBJ1-5 TRBV28 CATRFGGANQPQHF
many TRBJ2-1 TRBV20-1 CSARVRLAGGHEQFF
few TRBJ2-7 TRBV5-1 CASSLVESSYEQYF
many TRBJ2-3 TRBV7-3 CASSLAAGSSTDTQYF
many TRBJ2-1 TRBV7-9 CASSFGTSGRNEQFF
many TRBJ2-3 TRBV5-1 CASSEGRHSTDTQYF
NA TRBJ1-4 TRBV18 CASSPLRQGATANEKLFF
many TRBJ2-7 TRBV5-4 CATRSGTADYEQYF
many TRBJ1-4 TRBV2 CASSVQGDNEKLFF
many TRBJ1-5 TRBV19 CASSTFGDQPQHF